This T cell receptor (beta chain) derives from a study of shared clonotypes between healthy human individuals. General observations from the study: Blood alone was sampled, and tissue repertoires likely differ. Depth of sequencing was expected to influence donor clonotype sharing.

Turning to this clone: Its antigen is unknown.

The donors, healthy adults who were HIV-negative, had experienced no recent acute infections or vaccinations. Germline loops: CDR1 MGHRA, CDR2 YSYEKL. The CDR3 totals 15 residues. The ends were cut back, 4 bases at V and 6 bases at J, with 18 bases in the middle. Assay used: immunoSEQ multiplex PCR; TCRdb lists only in-frame clones, some missing. Of approximately 100,000 clones in the sample, less than 75% were seen once. The clonotype originates from a woman in her thirties in good health. The sample taken for sequencing was memory CD8+ T cells sorted from blood. Subset in this sample: CD45RO+ cells pooled with CCR7-negative TemRA cells. The chain combines TRBV4-1 with TRBJ1-2; no definite D call. The CDR3 loop is CASSPRPQRANGYTF. In DNA form, the CDR3 reads TGCGCCAGCAGCCCCCGCCCCCAAAGGGCAAATGGCTACACCTTC.